These 7 T cell receptor beta chains came from one sample sequenced in a study of OX40 agonist ivuxolimab in advanced cancers. Libraries were built with the immunoSEQ multiplex PCR assay. The clones in this table, taken by TCRdb from immuneACCESS, are in-frame only. Not every clone is retained; where verified, under half of the shortfall comes from an unresolved V gene, and the cause of the rest is unknown. This sample lists tens of thousands of clones; around 90% were detected once. In total, the top ten clones hold about 2.5% of the sample. The material was CD4+ or CD8+ T cells sorted from blood, obtained in a trial of the OX40 agonist ivuxolimab. Receptors were obtained from an adult with an advanced solid tumor such as melanoma, head and neck, liver or kidney cancer.

The CDR3 sequence is CASSATSGSADTQYF. DNA of the CDR3: TGTGCCAGCAGCGCGACTAGCGGGAGTGCAGATACGCAGTATTTT. This sequence joins TRBV5-4 and TRBJ2-3; the match to TRBD2 covers 12 bases. Germline lookup yields CDR1 SGHNT and CDR2 YYREEE (reference sequence). The CDR3 totals 15 residues. V lost 4 bases and J lost 4; bases outside the gene matches: 4.

The V call is TRBV28, the J call TRBJ2-7; 9 bases line up with TRBD1. CDR3 length: 13 residues. Germline lookup yields CDR1 MDHEN and CDR2 SYDVKM. Trimming cost V 2 bases and J 6 bases; bases outside gene matches: 2. CDR3 nucleotides: TGTGCCAGCAGTTTACCGACAGGGGGCGAGCAGTACTTC. Translated, it gives CASSLPTGGEQYF.

The J gene is TRBJ1-1, the V gene TRBV2; D is possibly TRBD1 (5 bases). Per the germline V gene, CDR1 is SNHLY and CDR2 is FYNNEI. The CDR3 covers 14 residues. V lost 6 bases and J 2 bases, leaving 13 bases between the germline ends. CDR3 protein: CASRAGRINTEAFF. In DNA form, the CDR3 reads TGTGCCAGCAGAGCGGGACGGATTAACACTGAAGCTTTCTTT.

The chain employs TRBV7-3 and TRBJ2-2, with TRBD2 identical over 7 bases. V shed 2 bases, J shed 5 bases, and the junction held 5 bases outside the gene matches. Germline lookup yields CDR1 SGHTA and CDR2 FQGTGA. This CDR3 contains 15 residues. For the CDR3, the DNA is TGTGCCAGCAGCTTAGCCGGGGGAGGGACCGGGGAGCTGTTTTTT. This gives the protein CASSLAGGGTGELFF.

The chain links TRBV28 to TRBJ2-7, with 7 nucleotides matching TRBD1. The CDR3 has 13 amino acids. The germline gives CDR1 MDHEN, CDR2 SYDVKM. V dropped 9 bases and J dropped 2; count of bases not matched to a gene: 7. In nucleotides, the CDR3 is TGTGCCAGTTCATCCGACAGGGCCTACGAGCAGTACTTC. This gives the protein CASSSDRAYEQYF. Full variable domain (missing parts from reference TRBV28 and TRBJ2-7): DVKVTQSSRYLVKRTGEKVFLECVQDMDHENMFWYRQDPGLGLRLIYFSYDVKMKEKGDIPEGYSVSREKKERFSLILESASTNQTSMYLCASSSDRAYEQYFGPGTRLTVT.

J is TRBJ2-5 and V is TRBV11-2; D gene uncertain. The germline V gene encodes CDR1 SGHAT and CDR2 FQNNGV. V was pared by 5 bases and J by 4 bases, with 11 bases between. CDR3 length: 13 amino acids. CDR3 in DNA: TGTGCCAGCAGCAGAAACCGGGTAGAGACCCAGTACTTC. It translates to CASSRNRVETQYF.

CDR3 coding DNA: TGTGCCAGCAGTCCTAGTCGCAGGGGAAATCAGCCCCAGCATTTT. It specifies CASSPSRRGNQPQHF. The chain recombines TRBV28 with TRBJ1-5; perhaps TRBD1 as D (6 bases). Germline assignment: CDR1 MDHEN and CDR2 SYDVKM. The V and J ends lost 5 bases and 4 bases respectively, with 15 bases between them. This CDR3 comprises 15 residues.